This is a list of T cell receptor beta chains from one sample in a study of T cell responses to AZD1222 COVID-19 vaccine. Clones were read by immunoSEQ multiplex PCR, and TCRdb kept only the in-frame ones, dropping some. This sample has about 140,000 clones, with 80% to 95% found just once. This specimen was peripheral blood, taken on day 0 of AZD1222 vaccination. The receptors shown here come from an adult in good health. CDR3s include the opening cysteine and the closing phenylalanine or tryptophan. The D gene is left open where the match is weak. Expanded clones get a size class; other rows say once, few or many, or leave the size out.

TRBJ1-2,.,few,TRBV2,CASSDPRFTLSGYTF,TGTGCCAGCAGTGACCCCAGGTTTACACTATCCGGCTACACCTTC
TRBJ2-6,.,.,TRBV11-2,CASSLDFRNVLTF,TGTGCCAGCAGCTTAGATTTCCGAAACGTCCTGACTTTC
TRBJ1-3,.,.,TRBV6-2/TRBV6-3,CASSYDFGNTIYF,TGTGCCAGCAGTTACGATTTTGGAAACACCATATATTTT
TRBJ2-1,TRBD2,few,TRBV18,CASSPTSETFNEQFF,TGTGCCAGCTCACCTACTAGCGAGACCTTCAATGAGCAGTTCTTC
TRBJ1-5,.,.,TRBV19,CASSMGRGVSNQPQHF,TGTGCCAGTAGTATGGGGAGGGGGGTTAGCAATCAGCCCCAGCATTTT
TRBJ1-1,.,.,TRBV4-2,CASSLTRGNPEAFF,TGTGCCAGCAGCCTTACCCGGGGGAACCCTGAAGCTTTCTTT
TRBJ2-5,TRBD2,.,TRBV7-3,CASSPTSGGETQYF,TGTGCCAGCAGCCCGACTAGCGGGGGGGAGACCCAGTACTTC
TRBJ2-5,.,.,TRBV11-1,CASSLRSLVLETQYF,TGTGCCAGCAGCTTACGGAGCCTGGTTCTGGAGACCCAGTACTTC
TRBJ1-2,.,once,TRBV5-1,CASSPTTSNYGYTF,TGCGCCAGCAGCCCCACGACGAGTAACTATGGCTACACCTTC
TRBJ2-7,TRBD1,.,TRBV18,CASSPSGTGVDEQYF,TGTGCCAGCTCACCATCCGGGACAGGGGTCGACGAGCAGTACTTC
TRBJ2-1,TRBD2,.,TRBV4-2,CASREGLAEPYNEQFF,TGTGCCAGCAGAGAAGGACTAGCGGAACCCTACAATGAGCAGTTCTTC
TRBJ2-1,.,.,TRBV18,CASSPTYSYNEQFF,TGTGCCAGCTCACCAACATACTCCTACAATGAGCAGTTCTTC
TRBJ1-1,.,.,TRBV5-1,CASSLDSPNTEAFF,TGCGCCAGCAGCTTGGACAGTCCGAACACTGAAGCTTTCTTT
TRBJ1-5,.,once,TRBV27,CASSSLRGPGRNQPQHF,TGTGCCAGCAGTTCCCTCCGGGGCCCCGGCCGCAATCAGCCCCAGCATTTT
TRBJ2-1,TRBD2,.,TRBV27,CASTGLAGNNEQFF,TGTGCCAGCACCGGACTAGCGGGCAACAATGAGCAGTTCTTC
TRBJ2-1,TRBD1,once,TRBV28,CASSLDRGGGFNEQFF,TGTGCCAGCAGTTTGGACAGGGGAGGAGGTTTCAATGAGCAGTTCTTC
TRBJ2-1,TRBD2,.,TRBV11-2,CASSTPRGGRTNEQFF,TGTGCCAGCAGCACACCCCGCGGCGGGAGGACGAATGAGCAGTTCTTC
TRBJ1-5,TRBD1,.,TRBV2,CASSRGQGGTQPQHF,TGTGCCAGCAGTCGTGGACAGGGTGGTACTCAGCCCCAGCATTTT
TRBJ1-4,.,.,TRBV30,CAWSPRVTNEKLFF,TGTGCCTGGAGCCCCCGGGTCACTAATGAAAAACTGTTTTTT
TRBJ2-5,.,.,TRBV5-1,CASSFAGSETQYF,TGCGCCAGCAGCTTCGCAGGGTCAGAGACCCAGTACTTC
TRBJ1-2,.,.,TRBV5-5,CASSWEHSADFYTF,TGTGCCAGCAGCTGGGAGCACAGCGCCGACTTCTACACCTTC
TRBJ2-1,.,.,TRBV20-1,CSAGDHNEQFF,TGCAGTGCCGGGGATCACAATGAGCAGTTCTTC
TRBJ2-7,.,.,TRBV18,CASSPPGSDSYEQYF,TGTGCCAGCTCACCACCGGGGAGTGACAGCTACGAGCAGTACTTC
TRBJ1-4,.,.,TRBV5-6,CASSFRVEEKLFF,TGTGCCAGCAGCTTCAGGGTGGAAGAAAAACTGTTTTTT
TRBJ2-7,.,.,TRBV6-5,CASSYSAFRYSYEQYF,TGTGCCAGCAGTTACTCAGCATTCCGTTACTCCTACGAGCAGTACTTC
TRBJ2-7,.,.,TRBV4-2,CASSQVSVRDEQYF,TGTGCCAGCAGCCAAGTATCAGTTCGGGACGAGCAGTACTTC
TRBJ2-7,.,few,TRBV7-7,CASSLDTALGSEQYF,TGTGCCAGCAGCTTAGATACAGCCCTGGGAAGCGAGCAGTACTTC
TRBJ2-3,TRBD2,.,TRBV7-9,CASSLGGGADTQYF,TGTGCCAGCAGCTTGGGCGGGGGTGCGGATACGCAGTATTTT
TRBJ1-6,.,.,TRBV7-6,CASSRSGGNNSPLHF,TGTGCCAGCAGCCGTTCGGGGGGTAATAATTCACCCCTCCACTTT
TRBJ1-2,TRBD1,.,TRBV9,CASSARFRGGQGYGYTF,TGTGCCAGCAGCGCGAGATTCCGTGGGGGACAGGGGTATGGCTACACCTTC
TRBJ1-1,TRBD1,.,TRBV9,CASSDLRGGTEAFF,TGTGCCAGCAGCGACCTCAGGGGGGGCACTGAAGCTTTCTTT
TRBJ2-3,.,.,TRBV5-4,CASSLEGGFTDTQYF,TGTGCCAGCAGCCTGGAGGGAGGCTTCACAGATACGCAGTATTTT
TRBJ2-7,TRBD1,.,TRBV3-1/TRBV3-2,CASSRDSIYYEQYF,TGTGCCAGCAGCCGGGACAGCATATACTACGAGCAGTACTTC
TRBJ1-2,.,.,TRBV7-2,CASSLQGPNYGYTF,TGTGCCAGCAGCTTGCAGGGGCCTAACTATGGCTACACCTTC
TRBJ1-3,.,.,TRBV3-1/TRBV3-2,CASSQAAGALGNTIYF,TGTGCCAGCAGCCAAGCGGCAGGGGCGCTTGGAAACACCATATATTTT
TRBJ2-2,.,.,TRBV4-1,CASTRGGVNTGELFF,TGCGCCAGCACACGAGGAGGGGTGAACACCGGGGAGCTGTTTTTT
TRBJ1-1,.,.,TRBV6-2/TRBV6-3,CASSYASRDTEAFF,TGTGCCAGCAGTTACGCAAGCCGGGACACTGAAGCTTTCTTT
TRBJ1-2,.,.,TRBV7-8,CASSLINRVGSYGYTF,TGTGCCAGCAGCCTTATTAACAGGGTTGGAAGCTATGGCTACACCTTC
TRBJ2-1,TRBD1,few,TRBV5-1,CASSLNRDRYNEQFF,TGCGCCAGCAGCCTAAACCGGGACAGGTACAATGAGCAGTTCTTC
TRBJ1-2,TRBD1,.,TRBV7-9,CASSPQTGNGYTF,TGTGCCAGCAGCCCACAGACAGGGAATGGCTACACCTTC
TRBJ2-5,.,.,TRBV6-5,CASSYSFGEPQETQYF,TGTGCCAGCAGTTACTCTTTCGGTGAACCGCAAGAGACCCAGTACTTC
TRBJ2-1,.,once,TRBV28,CATIPQGHRYNEQFF,TGTGCCACCATCCCTCAGGGGCACCGCTACAATGAGCAGTTCTTC
TRBJ1-2,.,.,TRBV6-2/TRBV6-3,CASSYSVAGTYGYTF,TGTGCCAGCAGTTACTCGGTAGCGGGAACCTATGGCTACACCTTC
TRBJ1-5,.,.,TRBV7-2,CASAAGASQPQHF,TGTGCCAGCGCCGCGGGGGCCAGTCAGCCCCAGCATTTT
TRBJ1-1,TRBD1,.,TRBV19,CASSRQGASTEAFF,TGTGCCAGTAGTAGACAGGGGGCGAGCACTGAAGCTTTCTTT
TRBJ1-2,.,.,TRBV19,CASSIGSPGIGGYTF,TGTGCCAGTAGTATAGGTTCCCCAGGGATCGGTGGCTACACCTTC
TRBJ1-3,.,.,TRBV19,CASLPQGRSSGNTIYF,TGTGCCTCACTTCCCCAAGGACGGAGCTCTGGAAACACCATATATTTT
TRBJ2-4,TRBD1,.,TRBV12-3/TRBV12-4,CASSGLYRGIQYF,TGTGCCAGCAGTGGACTTTACAGGGGCATTCAGTACTTC
TRBJ1-3,.,.,TRBV4-2,CASSQETGPSGNTIYF,TGTGCCAGCAGCCAGGAAACAGGTCCGTCTGGAAACACCATATATTTT